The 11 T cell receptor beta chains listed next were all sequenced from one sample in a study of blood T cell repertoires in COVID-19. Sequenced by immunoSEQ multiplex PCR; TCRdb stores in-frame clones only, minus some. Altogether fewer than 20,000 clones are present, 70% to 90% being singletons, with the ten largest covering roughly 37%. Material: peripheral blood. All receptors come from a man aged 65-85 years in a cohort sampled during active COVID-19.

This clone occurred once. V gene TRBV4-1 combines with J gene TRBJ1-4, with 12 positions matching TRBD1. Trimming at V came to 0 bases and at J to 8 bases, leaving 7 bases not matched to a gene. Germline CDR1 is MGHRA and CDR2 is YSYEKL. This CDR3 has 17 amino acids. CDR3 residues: CASSQDGTGGPKEKLFF. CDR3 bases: TGCGCCAGCAGCCAAGACGGGACAGGGGGCCCGAAGGAAAAACTGTTTTTT.

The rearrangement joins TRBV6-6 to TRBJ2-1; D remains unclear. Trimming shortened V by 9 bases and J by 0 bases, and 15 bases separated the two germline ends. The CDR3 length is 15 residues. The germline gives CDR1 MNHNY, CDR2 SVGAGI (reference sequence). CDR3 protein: CASQPPGSSYNEQFF. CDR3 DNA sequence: TGTGCCAGTCAACCCCCAGGTAGCTCCTACAATGAGCAGTTCTTC.

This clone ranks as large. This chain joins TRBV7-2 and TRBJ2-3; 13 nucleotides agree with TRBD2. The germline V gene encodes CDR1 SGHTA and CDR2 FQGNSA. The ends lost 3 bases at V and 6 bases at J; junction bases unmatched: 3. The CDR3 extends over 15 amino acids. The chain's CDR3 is CASSLILAGGDTQYF. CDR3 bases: TGTGCCAGCAGCTTGATACTAGCGGGGGGGGATACGCAGTATTTT. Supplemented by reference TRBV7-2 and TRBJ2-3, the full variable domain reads GAGVSQSPSNKVTEKGKDVELRCDPISGHTALYWYRQSLGQGLEFLIYFQGNSAPDKSGLPSDRFSAERTGGSVSTLTIQRTQQEDSAVYLCASSLILAGGDTQYFGPGTRLTVL.

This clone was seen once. The CDR3 reads CASSPSLHYNEQFF. The CDR3 nucleotides read TGTGCCAGCAGCCCCAGTCTGCACTACAATGAGCAGTTCTTC. The chain has TRBV7-9 and TRBJ2-1; D is ambiguous. CDR1 is SEHNR, CDR2 FQNEAQ, per germline (reference sequence). The CDR3 spans 14 residues. Trimming took off 5 bases at V and 3 bases at J, with 11 bases between the two ends.

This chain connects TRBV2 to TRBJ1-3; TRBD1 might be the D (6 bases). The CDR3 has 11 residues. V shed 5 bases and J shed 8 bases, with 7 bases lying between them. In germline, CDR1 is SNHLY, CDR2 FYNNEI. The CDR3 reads CASSTGYTIYF. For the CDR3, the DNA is TGTGCCAGCAGTACAGGGTACACCATATATTTT. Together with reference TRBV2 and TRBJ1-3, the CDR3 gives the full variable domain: EPEVTQTPSHQVTQMGQEVILRCVPISNHLYFYWYRQILGQKVEFLVSFYNNEISEKSEIFDDQFSVERPDGSNFTLKIRSTKLEDSAMYFCASSTGYTIYFGEGSWLTVV.

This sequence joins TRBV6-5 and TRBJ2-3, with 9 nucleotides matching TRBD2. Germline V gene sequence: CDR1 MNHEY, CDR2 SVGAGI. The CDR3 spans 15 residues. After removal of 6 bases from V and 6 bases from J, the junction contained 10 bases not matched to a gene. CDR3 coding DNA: TGTGCCAGCAGACTTAGGGCTAGCGGGACCGATACGCAGTATTTT. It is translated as CASRLRASGTDTQYF.

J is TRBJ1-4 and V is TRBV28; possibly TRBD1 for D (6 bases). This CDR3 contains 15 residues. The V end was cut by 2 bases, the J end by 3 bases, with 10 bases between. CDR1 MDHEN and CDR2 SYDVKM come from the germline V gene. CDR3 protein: CASSLEGGANEKLFF. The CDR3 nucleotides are TGTGCCAGCAGTTTAGAGGGGGGGGCTAATGAAAAACTGTTTTTT.

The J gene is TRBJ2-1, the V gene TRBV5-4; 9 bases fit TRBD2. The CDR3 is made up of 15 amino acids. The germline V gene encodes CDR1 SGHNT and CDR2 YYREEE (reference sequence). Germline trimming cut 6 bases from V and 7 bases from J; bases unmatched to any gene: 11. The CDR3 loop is CASTLGGLAGNEQFF. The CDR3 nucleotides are TGTGCCAGCACCCTGGGGGGACTAGCAGGGAATGAGCAGTTCTTC.

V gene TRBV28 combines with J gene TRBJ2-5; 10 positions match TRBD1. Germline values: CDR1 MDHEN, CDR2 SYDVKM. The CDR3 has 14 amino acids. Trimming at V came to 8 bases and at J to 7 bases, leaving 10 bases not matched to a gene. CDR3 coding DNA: TGTGCCAGCCTGGCCGGGACAGGGGTGGGGACCCAGTACTTC. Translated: CASLAGTGVGTQYF.

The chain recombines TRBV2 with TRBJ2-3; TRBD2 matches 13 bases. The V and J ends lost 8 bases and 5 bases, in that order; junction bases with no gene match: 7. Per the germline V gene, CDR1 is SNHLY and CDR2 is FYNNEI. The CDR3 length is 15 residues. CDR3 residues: CASRRLAGGRDTQYF. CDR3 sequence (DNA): TGTGCCAGCCGGAGACTAGCGGGAGGAAGAGATACGCAGTATTTT.

DNA for the CDR3: TGTGCCAGCAGTTCCGTGGACAGACAGCCCCAGCATTTT. It specifies CASSSVDRQPQHF. This chain uses TRBV12-3 or TRBV12-4 with TRBJ1-5, with TRBD1 as a possible D gene (6 bases). The CDR3 spans 13 residues. V lost 4 bases and J lost 7, with 11 bases in between.